A selection of T cell receptor beta chains follows, all from one sample in a study of T cell clones after liver transplantation. Profiling relied on immunoSEQ multiplex PCR, and the TCRdb table lists in-frame clones only, not all of them. The sample has about 5,000 clones, just over 40% seen once; the top ten hold about an eighth. Their antigens are not known. The source material was CD4+ T cells from cultured PBMCs. The receptors shown here come from a human patient who received a liver transplant. Among the T cells, some may be from the graft donor. Each CDR3 is given with its conserved first and last residue. D genes are given only for firm matches. Only part of the rows carry a size: once, few, many, or a class if the clone is expanded.

CDR3nt: TGTGCCAGCATCGGGACAGGCCCAGACCCGAGCTCCTACAATGAGCAGTTCTTC
CDR3aa: CASIGTGPDPSSYNEQFF
v_gene: TRBV28
j_gene: TRBJ2-1
abundance: NA
d_gene: TRBD1

CDR3nt: TGTGCCAGCAGCCGGGACAGGGGCTCCTACAATGAGCAGTTCTTC
CDR3aa: CASSRDRGSYNEQFF
v_gene: TRBV7-7
j_gene: TRBJ2-1
abundance: NA
d_gene: TRBD1

CDR3nt: TGTGCCAGCACGAACGAGGGACTAGCGGGAAATGAGCAGTTCTTC
CDR3aa: CASTNEGLAGNEQFF
v_gene: TRBV5-4
j_gene: TRBJ2-1
abundance: NA
d_gene: TRBD2

CDR3nt: TGTGCCAGCAACTCCCCAGGCGTAGATACGCAGTATTTT
CDR3aa: CASNSPGVDTQYF
v_gene: TRBV6-6
j_gene: TRBJ2-3
abundance: once
d_gene: NA

CDR3nt: TGTGCCAGCAGCTTGATGGGAAGACGGACGTCCTACGAGCAGTACTTC
CDR3aa: CASSLMGRRTSYEQYF
v_gene: TRBV11-2
j_gene: TRBJ2-7
abundance: NA
d_gene: NA

CDR3nt: TGTGCCAGCAGCCAAGTGGGGAGGAATACGCAGTATTTT
CDR3aa: CASSQVGRNTQYF
v_gene: TRBV14
j_gene: TRBJ2-3
abundance: NA
d_gene: NA

CDR3nt: TGTGCCAGCAGCCCCAGACTAGCGGGAGGGCCGGAGTTCTTC
CDR3aa: CASSPRLAGGPEFF
v_gene: TRBV11-2
j_gene: TRBJ2-1
abundance: few
d_gene: TRBD2

CDR3nt: TGTGCCAGCAGGAAGGAGGGGGTGGACACCGGGGAGCTGTTTTTT
CDR3aa: CASRKEGVDTGELFF
v_gene: TRBV5-4
j_gene: TRBJ2-2
abundance: medium-sized
d_gene: NA

CDR3nt: TGTGCCAGCAAAGCAAGTAGTTCGTACACCTTC
CDR3aa: CASKASSSYTF
v_gene: TRBV25-1
j_gene: TRBJ1-2
abundance: NA
d_gene: NA

CDR3nt: TGTGCCAGCAGTGTCGACTTTAGCGACAATGAGCAGTTCTTC
CDR3aa: CASSVDFSDNEQFF
v_gene: TRBV6-1
j_gene: TRBJ2-1
abundance: NA
d_gene: NA

CDR3nt: TGCAGCGTAGGATCGAACACTGAAGCTTTCTTT
CDR3aa: CSVGSNTEAFF
v_gene: TRBV29-1
j_gene: TRBJ1-1
abundance: NA
d_gene: NA

CDR3nt: TGTGCCTGGAGTCCAGGGCTAGGGACCTACGAGCAGTACTTC
CDR3aa: CAWSPGLGTYEQYF
v_gene: TRBV30
j_gene: TRBJ2-7
abundance: NA
d_gene: NA

CDR3nt: TGCGCCAGCAGTCGTAACAAGCAAGATACGCAGTATTTT
CDR3aa: CASSRNKQDTQYF
v_gene: TRBV10-1
j_gene: TRBJ2-3
abundance: medium-sized
d_gene: NA

CDR3nt: TGTGCCAGCAGTACCCAGAATAGCAATCAGCCCCAGCATTTT
CDR3aa: CASSTQNSNQPQHF
v_gene: TRBV6-6
j_gene: TRBJ1-5
abundance: NA
d_gene: NA

CDR3nt: TGCGCCAGCAGCTTGATCGGACAGGGGACTTATAATGAAAAACTGTTTTTT
CDR3aa: CASSLIGQGTYNEKLFF
v_gene: TRBV5-1
j_gene: TRBJ1-4
abundance: few
d_gene: TRBD1

CDR3nt: TGCAGCGCCCACGTGCAGGGTGGAACTGAAGCTTTCTTT
CDR3aa: CSAHVQGGTEAFF
v_gene: TRBV29-1
j_gene: TRBJ1-1
abundance: NA
d_gene: NA

CDR3nt: TGTGCCAGCAGCTCGTGGACTAGCGGAAACACCGGGGAGCTGTTTTTT
CDR3aa: CASSSWTSGNTGELFF
v_gene: TRBV7-2
j_gene: TRBJ2-2
abundance: NA
d_gene: TRBD2

CDR3nt: TGTGCCAGCAGTGTGTATAGCGGGATCGGTGAGCAGTTCTTC
CDR3aa: CASSVYSGIGEQFF
v_gene: TRBV27
j_gene: TRBJ2-1
abundance: once
d_gene: TRBD2

CDR3nt: TGTGCCAGCAGCCGTTCCGGGACTAGCGGGGATGGGGGATACAATGAGCAGTTCTTC
CDR3aa: CASSRSGTSGDGGYNEQFF
v_gene: TRBV4-2
j_gene: TRBJ2-1
abundance: NA
d_gene: TRBD2

CDR3nt: TGTGCCAGCAGCCAAGTGGGACTAGCGGGAGTCTACGAGCAGTACTTC
CDR3aa: CASSQVGLAGVYEQYF
v_gene: TRBV4-2
j_gene: TRBJ2-7
abundance: medium-sized
d_gene: TRBD2

CDR3nt: TGTGCCATCAGTGAGTCGAGTAGCAGGGGACGACAGCCCCAGCATTTT
CDR3aa: CAISESSSRGRQPQHF
v_gene: TRBV10-3
j_gene: TRBJ1-5
abundance: few
d_gene: NA

CDR3nt: TGTGCCAGCAGCCCGGGGCAGGGGGCGGGCCAAGAGACCCAGTACTTC
CDR3aa: CASSPGQGAGQETQYF
v_gene: TRBV5-4
j_gene: TRBJ2-5
abundance: NA
d_gene: TRBD1

CDR3nt: TGTGCCAGTAGTATTGGGTACCTCTATGGCTACACCTTC
CDR3aa: CASSIGYLYGYTF
v_gene: TRBV19
j_gene: TRBJ1-2
abundance: few
d_gene: NA

CDR3nt: TGTGCCAGCATCTTGACAGGGAGAAGAGGATCACCCCTCCACTTT
CDR3aa: CASILTGRRGSPLHF
v_gene: TRBV7-2
j_gene: TRBJ1-6
abundance: NA
d_gene: TRBD1

CDR3nt: TGTGCCAGCAGCTCCCGACAGTCGAGCTCTGGGGCCAACGTCCTGACTTTC
CDR3aa: CASSSRQSSSGANVLTF
v_gene: TRBV5-4
j_gene: TRBJ2-6
abundance: NA
d_gene: NA

CDR3nt: TGTGCCAGCAGCTTAGGTCTAGCGGGCCCAGATACGCAGTATTTT
CDR3aa: CASSLGLAGPDTQYF
v_gene: TRBV7-2
j_gene: TRBJ2-3
abundance: medium-sized
d_gene: TRBD2

CDR3nt: TGTGCCAGTAGTATTGAAGGCCAGCCCCAGCATTTT
CDR3aa: CASSIEGQPQHF
v_gene: TRBV19
j_gene: TRBJ1-5
abundance: medium-sized
d_gene: NA

CDR3nt: TGTGCCAGCTCCAGAGAATTTCGTGAAGAGACCCAGTACTTC
CDR3aa: CASSREFREETQYF
v_gene: TRBV18
j_gene: TRBJ2-5
abundance: few
d_gene: NA

CDR3nt: TGTGCCAGCAGTTTCATGGGGGTAAGGGACGAGCAGTACTTC
CDR3aa: CASSFMGVRDEQYF
v_gene: TRBV28
j_gene: TRBJ2-7
abundance: medium-sized
d_gene: NA

CDR3nt: TGCGCCAGCAGCCATGAGGGAAGGCGCAACTATGGCTACACCTTC
CDR3aa: CASSHEGRRNYGYTF
v_gene: TRBV4-1
j_gene: TRBJ1-2
abundance: NA
d_gene: NA

CDR3nt: TGTGCCAGCACTATGACAGGGCGGGAGGAAAAACTGTTTTTT
CDR3aa: CASTMTGREEKLFF
v_gene: TRBV2
j_gene: TRBJ1-4
abundance: few
d_gene: TRBD1

CDR3nt: TGCGCCAGCAGCCCTCCGGGACAAAGTTATGGCTACACCTTC
CDR3aa: CASSPPGQSYGYTF
v_gene: TRBV5-1
j_gene: TRBJ1-2
abundance: medium-sized
d_gene: NA

CDR3nt: TGTGCCAGCAGCGTCAGCGGGAGGGGCGAGAATGAGCAGTTCTTC
CDR3aa: CASSVSGRGENEQFF
v_gene: TRBV9
j_gene: TRBJ2-1
abundance: once
d_gene: TRBD2

CDR3nt: TGTGCCAGCAGTTTCGACAGGAACACTGAAGCTTTCTTT
CDR3aa: CASSFDRNTEAFF
v_gene: TRBV5-4
j_gene: TRBJ1-1
abundance: NA
d_gene: NA

CDR3nt: TGTGCCAGTAGTACTTCCCAAGGGGTAGGCTATGGCTACACCTTC
CDR3aa: CASSTSQGVGYGYTF
v_gene: TRBV19
j_gene: TRBJ1-2
abundance: medium-sized
d_gene: NA

CDR3nt: TGTGCCAGCAGCTTAGTCAATGAGCAGTTCTTC
CDR3aa: CASSLVNEQFF
v_gene: TRBV7-2
j_gene: TRBJ2-1
abundance: few
d_gene: NA

CDR3nt: TGTGCCACCAGCAGAGGGAATCAGCCCCAGCATTTT
CDR3aa: CATSRGNQPQHF
v_gene: TRBV15
j_gene: TRBJ1-5
abundance: NA
d_gene: NA

CDR3nt: TGCAGCGTTGAAGGGGGACAGGGACCCTACAATGAGCAGTTCTTC
CDR3aa: CSVEGGQGPYNEQFF
v_gene: TRBV29-1
j_gene: TRBJ2-1
abundance: NA
d_gene: TRBD1

CDR3nt: TGTGCCAGCAGCTTCCAGGGGGCTCACAATGAGCAGTTCTTC
CDR3aa: CASSFQGAHNEQFF
v_gene: TRBV11-3
j_gene: TRBJ2-1
abundance: once
d_gene: TRBD1

CDR3nt: TGTGCCAGCAGCGAAGACAGGGGGCGCTTCCATGGCTACACCTTC
CDR3aa: CASSEDRGRFHGYTF
v_gene: TRBV11-2
j_gene: TRBJ1-2
abundance: NA
d_gene: TRBD1

CDR3nt: TGTGCCAGTAGCCTTAGCGGGAGTTTAGAGACCCAGTACTTC
CDR3aa: CASSLSGSLETQYF
v_gene: TRBV19
j_gene: TRBJ2-5
abundance: NA
d_gene: TRBD2

CDR3nt: TGTGCCAGCAGTGGCACTTTTGGCTACACCTTC
CDR3aa: CASSGTFGYTF
v_gene: TRBV2
j_gene: TRBJ1-2
abundance: NA
d_gene: NA

CDR3nt: TGTGCCAGCAGCTCGGACAGGGGGCTTTATGGCTACACCTTC
CDR3aa: CASSSDRGLYGYTF
v_gene: TRBV7-9
j_gene: TRBJ1-2
abundance: few
d_gene: TRBD1

CDR3nt: TGTGCCAGCAGTTCCGCCGGGACAGGATCGCACGAGCAGTACTTC
CDR3aa: CASSSAGTGSHEQYF
v_gene: TRBV6-9
j_gene: TRBJ2-7
abundance: NA
d_gene: TRBD1

CDR3nt: TGTGCCAGCAGTGAACCTAGAAGGGAGACCCAGTACTTC
CDR3aa: CASSEPRRETQYF
v_gene: TRBV6-5
j_gene: TRBJ2-5
abundance: NA
d_gene: NA

CDR3nt: TGTGCCAGCAGCTTAGGTGGGACAGGTGGAGAGACCCAGTACTTC
CDR3aa: CASSLGGTGGETQYF
v_gene: TRBV11-2
j_gene: TRBJ2-5
abundance: NA
d_gene: TRBD1

CDR3nt: TGTGCCAGTAGTATTATCTTAGGACTAGCGGTGTTTAATGAGCAGTTCTTC
CDR3aa: CASSIILGLAVFNEQFF
v_gene: TRBV19
j_gene: TRBJ2-1
abundance: few
d_gene: TRBD2

CDR3nt: TGCGCCAGCAGCGGATTAGCGGGAGGGCCCAATGAGCAGTTCTTC
CDR3aa: CASSGLAGGPNEQFF
v_gene: TRBV5-1
j_gene: TRBJ2-1
abundance: NA
d_gene: TRBD2

CDR3nt: TGTGCCAGCTCAGCTGTTTGGGAAAATGAAAAACTGTTTTTT
CDR3aa: CASSAVWENEKLFF
v_gene: TRBV6-5
j_gene: TRBJ1-4
abundance: few
d_gene: NA

CDR3nt: TGTGCCAGCAGCTTGGTAGGGTCCTATGGCTACACCTTC
CDR3aa: CASSLVGSYGYTF
v_gene: TRBV5-4
j_gene: TRBJ1-2
abundance: NA
d_gene: NA

CDR3nt: TGTGCCAGCAGCTTAGCCGGGGGAGTAAGGACCGGGGAGCTGTTTTTT
CDR3aa: CASSLAGGVRTGELFF
v_gene: TRBV11-2
j_gene: TRBJ2-2
abundance: NA
d_gene: NA

CDR3nt: TGTGCCAGCAGCTTAGGGGCAGGGTTCGATGAGCAGTTCTTC
CDR3aa: CASSLGAGFDEQFF
v_gene: TRBV7-3
j_gene: TRBJ2-1
abundance: NA
d_gene: NA

CDR3nt: TGCGCCAGCAGCGACTTGGGCAGCAATGAGCAGTTCTTC
CDR3aa: CASSDLGSNEQFF
v_gene: TRBV10-1
j_gene: TRBJ2-1
abundance: NA
d_gene: NA

CDR3nt: TGTGCCAGCAGTTCCGGAAATCAGCCCCAGCATTTT
CDR3aa: CASSSGNQPQHF
v_gene: TRBV28
j_gene: TRBJ1-5
abundance: NA
d_gene: NA

CDR3nt: TGTGCCAGTAGTATCCTTGTGAGCACTGAAGCTTTCTTT
CDR3aa: CASSILVSTEAFF
v_gene: TRBV19
j_gene: TRBJ1-1
abundance: large
d_gene: NA

CDR3nt: TGTGCCAGCTCACCAAGGACTAGCGGGAGAGGGGATGAGCAGTTCTTC
CDR3aa: CASSPRTSGRGDEQFF
v_gene: TRBV18
j_gene: TRBJ2-1
abundance: few
d_gene: TRBD2

CDR3nt: TGCAGCGGTGACGGGACTAGCGGGACTAATGAGCAGTTCTTC
CDR3aa: CSGDGTSGTNEQFF
v_gene: TRBV29-1
j_gene: TRBJ2-1
abundance: NA
d_gene: TRBD2